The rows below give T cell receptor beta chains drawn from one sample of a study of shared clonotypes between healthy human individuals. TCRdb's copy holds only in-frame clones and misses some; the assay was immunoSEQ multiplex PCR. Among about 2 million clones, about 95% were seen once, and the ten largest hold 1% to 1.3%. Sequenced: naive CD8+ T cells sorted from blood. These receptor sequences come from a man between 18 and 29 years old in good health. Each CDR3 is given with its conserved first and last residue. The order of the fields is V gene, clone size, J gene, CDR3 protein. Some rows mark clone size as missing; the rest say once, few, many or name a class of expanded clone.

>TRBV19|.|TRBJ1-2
CASSPTAADYGYTF
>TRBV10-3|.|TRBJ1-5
CAISESKDRSNQPQHF
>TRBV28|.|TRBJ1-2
CASSLQGANGYTF
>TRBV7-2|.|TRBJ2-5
CASSRGFYQETQYF
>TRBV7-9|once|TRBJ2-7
CASNPHSRAEQYF
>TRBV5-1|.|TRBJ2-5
CASNFEGGQETQYF
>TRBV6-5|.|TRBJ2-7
CASSYSPTGSYEQYF
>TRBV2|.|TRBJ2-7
CASSESGGRGFDEQYF
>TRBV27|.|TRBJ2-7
CASSLGGALGEQYF
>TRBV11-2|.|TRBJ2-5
CASSSSLAGGEETQYF
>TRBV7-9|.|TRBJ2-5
CATEVQEETQYF
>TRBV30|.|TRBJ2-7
CAWGQVDEQYF
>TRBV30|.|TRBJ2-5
CACTRLAITQETQYF
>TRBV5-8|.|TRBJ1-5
CASSPTANQPQHF
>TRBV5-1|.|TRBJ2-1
CASSFSGGAPVEQFF